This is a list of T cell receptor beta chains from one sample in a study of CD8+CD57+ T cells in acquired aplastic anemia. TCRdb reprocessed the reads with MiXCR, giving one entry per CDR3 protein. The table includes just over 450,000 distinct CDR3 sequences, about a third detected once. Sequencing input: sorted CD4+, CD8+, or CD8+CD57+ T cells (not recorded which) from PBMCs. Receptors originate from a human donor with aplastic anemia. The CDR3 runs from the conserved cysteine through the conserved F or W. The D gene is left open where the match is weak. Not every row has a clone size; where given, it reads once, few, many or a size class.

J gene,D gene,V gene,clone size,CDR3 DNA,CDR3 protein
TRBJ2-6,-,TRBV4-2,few,TGTGCCAGCAGCCAAGGTCGCTCTGGGGCCAACGTCCTGACTTTC,CASSQGRSGANVLTF
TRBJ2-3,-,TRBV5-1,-,TGCGCCAGCAGCCCAGACAGCACTAGCACAGATACGCAGTATTTT,CASSPDSTSTDTQYF
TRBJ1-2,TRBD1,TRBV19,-,TGTGCCAGTAGTACTCCGGGACAGGGGGATGGCTACACCTTC,CASSTPGQGDGYTF
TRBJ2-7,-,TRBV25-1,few,TGTGCCAGCAGTGAAGCACTGACTACGGATCCCTACGAGCAGTACTTC,CASSEALTTDPYEQYF
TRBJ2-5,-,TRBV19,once,TGTGCCAGTAAACGGGACGGTCAAGAGACCCAGTACTTC,CASKRDGQETQYF
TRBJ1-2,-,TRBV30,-,TGTGCCTGGAGTCAGCAGGGGATCTATGGCTACACCTTC,CAWSQQGIYGYTF
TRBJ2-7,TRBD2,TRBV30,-,TGTGCCTGGATTGCTAGCGGGAGGTTCGAGCAGTACTTC,CAWIASGRFEQYF
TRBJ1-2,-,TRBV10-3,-,TGTGCCATCAGTGAGTCGCGGACAGCCGGATCCTATGGCTACACCTTC,CAISESRTAGSYGYTF
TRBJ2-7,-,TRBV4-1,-,TGCGCCAGCAGCCAAGAAGAGGCGCTTATACTCTACGAGCAGTACTTC,CASSQEEALILYEQYF
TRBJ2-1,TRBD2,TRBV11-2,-,TGTGCCAGCAGTGAATTCGGGGGGAAAAATAATGAGCAGTTCTTC,CASSEFGGKNNEQFF
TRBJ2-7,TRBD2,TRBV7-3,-,TGTGCCAGCAGTTGGAGACTAGCGGGGTCCTACGAGCAGTACTTC,CASSWRLAGSYEQYF
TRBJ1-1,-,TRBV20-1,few,TGCAGTGCTAGAGATCAGGGCAGGTCGGCTGAAGCTTTCTTT,CSARDQGRSAEAFF